Sequencing of this T cell receptor beta chain was carried out in a study of human T cells and chemical hapten exposure. MiXCR, applied by TCRdb to the RACE reads, yields one record per CDR3 protein. The sample consists of roughly 380,000 distinct CDR3 sequences, approximately 5.1% of them appearing once. This clonotype was recorded at least ten times. Time point defined: pre-sensitization, week 0. Treatment reported: therapeutic diphenylcyclopropenone sensitization with weekly scalp DPC. Germline-derived CDR1 and CDR2 are MDHEN and SYDVKM. The CDR3 loop spans 15 amino acids. The V and J ends lost 7 bases and 0 bases, in that order; junction bases with no gene match: 8.

The clonotype originates from a woman between 50 and 59 years old with alopecia areata. Some clones in this sample may be carry-over from other donors' samples. The chain recombines TRBV28 with TRBJ2-5; TRBD2 matches at 7 bases. The sample was whole blood, taken in connection with sensitization to the hapten diphenylcyclopropenone (DPC). The CDR3 sequence is CASTPPGGDQETQYF. The CDR3 nucleotides read TGTGCCAGCACTCCACCTGGGGGGGACCAAGAGACCCAGTACTTC.